This TCR beta chain appears in the sequencing data of a study of cytomegalovirus exposure and HLA in healthy donors. This table comes from immunoSEQ multiplex PCR, and its TCRdb copy is limited to in-frame clones, with some not included. Among 220,000 or so clones listed, approximately 80% were seen once. The sample comprised PBMCs. This TCR was sampled from a woman in her twenties or thirties in good health and CMV-seropositive.

CDR3 in amino acids: CASSPQGRGFISYNEQFF. CDR3 sequence (DNA): TGTGCCAGCAGCCCTCAGGGCAGGGGGTTTATCTCCTACAATGAGCAGTTCTTC. This chain links TRBV9 with TRBJ2-1; TRBD1 matches 7 bases. The length of the CDR3 is 18 residues. With V trimmed by 4 bases and J by 0 bases, 13 bases remained unmatched. Germline values: CDR1 SGDLS, CDR2 YYNGEE.